This is a list of T cell receptor beta chains from one sample in a study of blood T cell repertoires in COVID-19. Sequencing was performed with immunoSEQ multiplex PCR; in TCRdb, only in-frame clones are kept and a portion is missing. The sample has 290,000 or so clones; around 86% are singletons. Sequenced sample: PBMCs or T cells enriched from blood (not recorded which). These receptors all come from a woman in her late teens or twenties who had recovered from COVID-19. Both conserved end residues are part of each CDR3. The D gene is left open where the match is weak. A clone size is listed for some rows: how often the clone was seen (once, few, many), or a class if it is expanded.

d_call	clone_size	v_call	j_call	cdr3_nt	cdr3_aa
NA	NA	TRBV6-5	TRBJ2-1	TGTGCCAGCACGGCTAGCGCCAATGAGCAGTTCTTC	CASTASANEQFF
NA	NA	TRBV30	TRBJ1-4	TGTGCCCGCGGTACAGGTGGTGAAAAACTGTTTTTT	CARGTGGEKLFF
TRBD2	NA	TRBV27	TRBJ2-2	TGTGCCAGCAAGACTAGCGGGGGGGCCGGGGAGCTGTTTTTT	CASKTSGGAGELFF
TRBD1	few	TRBV5-1	TRBJ1-2	TGCGCCAGCACCCGACAGGGCTATGGCTACACCTTC	CASTRQGYGYTF
NA	NA	TRBV28	TRBJ1-6	TGTGCCAGCAGTTCCTTGGGCGGGGCCTACTATAATTCACCCCTCCACTTT	CASSSLGGAYYNSPLHF
TRBD2	NA	TRBV7-3	TRBJ2-5	TGTGCCAGCAGCTTAAATTCGGGGGGTCAAGAGACCCAGTACTTC	CASSLNSGGQETQYF
TRBD1	NA	TRBV5-1	TRBJ1-4	TGCGCCAGCAGCCCGGACAGGACTAATGAAAAACTGTTTTTT	CASSPDRTNEKLFF
NA	NA	TRBV4-3	TRBJ1-3	TGCGCCAGCAGCCAAGCGTTCAGGGACTCTGGAAACACCATATATTTT	CASSQAFRDSGNTIYF
TRBD1	NA	TRBV7-9	TRBJ1-2	TGTGCCAGCAGCCCACCCGACAGGGGAAAAAACTATGGCTACACCTTC	CASSPPDRGKNYGYTF
TRBD2	NA	TRBV9	TRBJ2-7	TGTGCCAGCAGCGCTACTAGCGGACACTCCTACGAGCAGTACTTC	CASSATSGHSYEQYF
NA	NA	TRBV18	TRBJ1-4	TGTGCCAGCTCACTGGGGAGCCCAACTAATGAAAAACTGTTTTTT	CASSLGSPTNEKLFF
TRBD2	many	TRBV7-9	TRBJ2-5	TGTGCCAGCAGCTTGTCGGGAGGGCAGTACTTC	CASSLSGGQYF
TRBD1	NA	TRBV6-2/TRBV6-3	TRBJ2-5	TGTGCCAGCAGTTACGCCAGTCCAGGGGGCTACCAAGAGACCCAGTACTTC	CASSYASPGGYQETQYF
NA	NA	TRBV30	TRBJ1-2	TGTGCCTGGAGTGTTGGCCGTGAAAACTATGGCTACACCTTC	CAWSVGRENYGYTF
NA	NA	TRBV5-1	TRBJ1-4	TGCGCCAGCAGTGGGGACGGGGGGAAGTTCAGCGAAAAACTGTTTTTT	CASSGDGGKFSEKLFF
TRBD1	NA	TRBV7-9	TRBJ2-1	TGTGCCAGCAGCCCCCGGGGACAGGGGTTCCGGAGCAATGAGCAGTTCTTC	CASSPRGQGFRSNEQFF
NA	NA	TRBV28	TRBJ2-7	TGTGCCAGCAGTTTATTGCTGGACAGCCGCCCCTACGAGCAGTACTTC	CASSLLLDSRPYEQYF
TRBD1	few	TRBV19	TRBJ1-1	TGTGCCAGTAGTAGGACAGGGAGCACTGAAGCTTTCTTT	CASSRTGSTEAFF
NA	NA	TRBV2	TRBJ2-2	TGTGCCAGCATGGGGCGGGGGAACACCGGGGAGCTGTTTTTT	CASMGRGNTGELFF
NA	NA	TRBV9	TRBJ1-2	TGTGCCAGCAGCGTAGGAGCGGGGGGCTATGGCTACACCTTC	CASSVGAGGYGYTF
NA	once	TRBV3-1/TRBV3-2	TRBJ2-7	TGTGCCAGCAGCCAAGCCATCTACGAGCAGTACTTC	CASSQAIYEQYF
NA	few	TRBV10-1	TRBJ2-3	TGCGCCAGCAAGGCAGGAAAGCCCATTCGCACAGATACGCAGTATTTT	CASKAGKPIRTDTQYF
NA	NA	TRBV2	TRBJ2-2	TGTGCCAGCAGTTGGGCTAGCCCCGGGGAGCTGTTTTTT	CASSWASPGELFF
NA	NA	TRBV4-2	TRBJ1-1	TGTGCCAGCAGCCAAGCCCATACTGAAGCTTTCTTT	CASSQAHTEAFF
NA	NA	TRBV5-4	TRBJ1-1	TGTGCCAGCAGCGAGACAGATATGAACACTGAAGCTTTCTTT	CASSETDMNTEAFF
NA	NA	TRBV6-5	TRBJ1-1	TGTGCCAGCAGTTCCGGTACGCACACTGAAGCTTTCTTT	CASSSGTHTEAFF
TRBD2	NA	TRBV5-4	TRBJ2-1	TGTGCCAGCAGCTTGCGACTAGCGGACTACAATGAGCAGTTCTTC	CASSLRLADYNEQFF
TRBD2	NA	TRBV5-1	TRBJ2-1	TGCGCCAGCAAATCAGGACTAGTCGGGAATGAGCAGTTCTTC	CASKSGLVGNEQFF
NA	once	TRBV27	TRBJ1-1	TGTGCCAGCAGTTTAGCAGAATCGAACACTGAAGCTTTCTTT	CASSLAESNTEAFF